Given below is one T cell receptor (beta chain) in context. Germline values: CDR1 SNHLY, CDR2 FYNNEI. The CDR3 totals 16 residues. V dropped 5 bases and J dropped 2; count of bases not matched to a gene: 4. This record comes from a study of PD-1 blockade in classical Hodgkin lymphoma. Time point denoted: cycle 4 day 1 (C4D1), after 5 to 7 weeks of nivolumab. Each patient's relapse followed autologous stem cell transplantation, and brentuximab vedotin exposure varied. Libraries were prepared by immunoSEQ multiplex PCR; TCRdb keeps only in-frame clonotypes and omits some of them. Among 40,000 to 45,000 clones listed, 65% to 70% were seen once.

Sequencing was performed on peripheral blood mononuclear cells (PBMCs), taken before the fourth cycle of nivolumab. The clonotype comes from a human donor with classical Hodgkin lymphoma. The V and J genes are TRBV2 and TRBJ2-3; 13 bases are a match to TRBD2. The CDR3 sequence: CASSPTSGGATDTQYF. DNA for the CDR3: TGTGCCAGCAGTCCCACTAGCGGGGGGGCCACAGATACGCAGTATTTT.